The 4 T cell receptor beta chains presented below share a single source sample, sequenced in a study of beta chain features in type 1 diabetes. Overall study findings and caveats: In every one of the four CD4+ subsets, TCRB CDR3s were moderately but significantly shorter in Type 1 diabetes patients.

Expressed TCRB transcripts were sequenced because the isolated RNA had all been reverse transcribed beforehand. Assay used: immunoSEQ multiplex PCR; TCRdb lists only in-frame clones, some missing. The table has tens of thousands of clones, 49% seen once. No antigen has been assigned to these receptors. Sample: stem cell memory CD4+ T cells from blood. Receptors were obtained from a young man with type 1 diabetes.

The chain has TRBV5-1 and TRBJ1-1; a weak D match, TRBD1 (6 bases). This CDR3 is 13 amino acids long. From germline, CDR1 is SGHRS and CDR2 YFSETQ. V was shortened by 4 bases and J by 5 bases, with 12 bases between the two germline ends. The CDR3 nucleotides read TGCGCCAGCAGCCCTAGCAGGGGAACTGAAGCTTTCTTT. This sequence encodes CASSPSRGTEAFF.

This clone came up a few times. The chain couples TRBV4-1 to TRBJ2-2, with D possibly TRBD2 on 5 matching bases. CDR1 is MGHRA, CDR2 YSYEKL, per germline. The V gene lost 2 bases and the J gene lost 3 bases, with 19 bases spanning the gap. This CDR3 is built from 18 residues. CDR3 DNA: TGCGCCAGCAGCCAATGGGCAGGCCTACTGAGGGACACCGGGGAGCTGTTTTTT. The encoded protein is CASSQWAGLLRDTGELFF.

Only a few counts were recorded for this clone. Here the CDR3 reads CASRAGGSTGELFF. CDR3 DNA sequence: TGTGCCAGCAGAGCGGGAGGGAGCACCGGGGAGCTGTTTTTT. The rearrangement uses TRBV2 and TRBJ2-2; TRBD2 aligns across 10 bases. Per germline, CDR1 SNHLY and CDR2 FYNNEI. The CDR3 length is 14 residues. With 6 bases clipped from V and 4 bases from J, the junction kept 2 bases outside the gene matches. The variable domain in full, completed from reference TRBV2 and TRBJ2-2, reads EPEVTQTPSHQVTQMGQEVILRCVPISNHLYFYWYRQILGQKVEFLVSFYNNEISEKSEIFDDQFSVERPDGSNFTLKIRSTKLEDSAMYFCASRAGGSTGELFFGEGSRLTVL.

The CDR3 is CASTRTVNTGELFF. The CDR3 DNA reads TGCGCCAGCACCCGGACAGTGAACACCGGGGAGCTGTTTTTT. The chain combines TRBV5-1 with TRBJ2-2, with D possibly being TRBD1 (6 bases). The length of the CDR3 is 14 residues. The V gene lost 6 bases and the J gene lost 1 base, with 10 bases spanning the gap. Looked up from germline, CDR1 is SGHRS and CDR2 is YFSETQ.